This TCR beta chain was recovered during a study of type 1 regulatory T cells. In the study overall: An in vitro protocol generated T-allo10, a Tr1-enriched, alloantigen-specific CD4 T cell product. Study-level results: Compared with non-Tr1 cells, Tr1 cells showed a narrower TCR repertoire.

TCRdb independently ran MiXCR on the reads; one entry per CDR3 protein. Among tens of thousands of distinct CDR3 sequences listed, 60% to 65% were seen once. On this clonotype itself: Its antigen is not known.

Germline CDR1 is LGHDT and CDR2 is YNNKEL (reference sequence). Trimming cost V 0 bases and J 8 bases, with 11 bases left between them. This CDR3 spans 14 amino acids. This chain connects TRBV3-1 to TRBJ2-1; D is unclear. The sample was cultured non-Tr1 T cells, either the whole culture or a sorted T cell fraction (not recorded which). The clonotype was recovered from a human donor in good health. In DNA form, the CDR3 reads TGTGCCAGCAGCCAAGATGGAGTAGTATATGAGCAGTTCTTC. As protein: CASSQDGVVYEQFF.